The T cell receptor beta chain described here comes from a study of blood T cell repertoires in COVID-19 (TCRdb year 2020). Regarding the study in general: Collaborator samples came from the United States, Italy and Spain and covered acute and convalescent phases of COVID-19. The material from the prospective study consisted of cDNA or gDNA derived from T cells, B-cell-depleted T cells, or PBMCs. The dataset comprised deeply sampled blood TCRbeta repertoires from subjects exposed to, actively infected with, or recovered from COVID-19. The repertoires were released in a freely available public database meant as a resource for research on the immune response to SARS-CoV-2. Where available, HLA class I and class II types were obtained from metadata supplied by the sample provider rather than from assay-based typing. The samples were drawn from two sources: the first 160 participants of the ongoing ImmuneRACE study, and 1,000 to 1,500 subjects contributed by 6 global collaborators. Sample metadata almost always included a de-identified subject ID, COVID-19 status, age in years and sex. Beyond this particular receptor, the publication reports: The quantity of clinical and demographic metadata differed by source and by participant and was supplied without curation.

Whole blood was collected in K2EDTA tubes by collaborating institutions according to the institutions' own protocols. For TCRbeta analysis, collaborators shipped samples as frozen whole blood, isolated PBMCs, or DNA extracted from either of those sample types. Worth noting for this clone: The specificity of this receptor is unknown. No base-level quality is on record; no much larger clone is a single base apart.

From its cysteine to its phenylalanine, the CDR3 spans 13 amino acids. The DNA shown is the 39-base CDR3, in frame from base 1. The germline ends are 17 bases apart after V is trimmed by 5 bases and J by 10 bases. CDR1 and CDR2 were assigned from the germline V gene as SGHAT and FQNNGV. The immunoSEQ Assay, a bias-controlled multiplex PCR, was used to amplify TCRbeta CDR3 regions from genomic DNA. Under the source paper's analysis protocol: Within the assay, amplification of reference gene primers was used to estimate how many nucleated cells each sample contained. Sequence reads were collapsed and filtered to measure the absolute abundance of every unique TCRbeta CDR3 rearrangement. For each sample, productive Simpson clonality was calculated as the square root of Simpson's diversity index across productive rearrangements. Drawn from immuneACCESS, this table holds only the in-frame rearrangements with V and J called that TCRdb kept. Clones are partly lost; checked studies trace under half to an unresolved V gene and leave the rest unexplained. V, J and clone size were drawn from that table, and D and trimming were deduced from the DNA. This sample holds about 90,000 clones; approximately 84% were observed only once. Clones ranked in the top ten supply more than 20% of the sample.

The rearranged chain carries TRBV11-2 and TRBJ1-1, and possibly TRBD1, on 6 matching bases. The sequenced material came from peripheral blood. The source is a man older than 75 with active or convalescent COVID-19. For the CDR3, the sequence is CASSAGTPTVAFF. The DNA sequence is as follows: TGTGCCAGCAGCGCCGGGACACCCACGGTAGCTTTCTTT. With all but the CDR3 taken from the reference TRBV11-2 and TRBJ1-1 genes, the full variable domain is: EAGVAQSPRYKIIEKRQSVAFWCNPISGHATLYWYQQILGQGPKLLIQFQNNGVVDDSQLPKDRFSAERLKGVDSTLKIQPAKLEDSAVYLCASSAGTPTVAFFGQGTRLTVV.